A selection of T cell receptor beta chains follows, all from one sample in a study of blood T cell repertoires in COVID-19. The assay was immunoSEQ multiplex PCR, and TCRdb's table has in-frame clones only and misses some. The sample consists of around 120,000 clones, 70% to 80% of them appearing once. Sample: peripheral blood. These receptors all stem from a man aged 70-80 years with acute or convalescent COVID-19. Each CDR3 is given with its conserved first and last residue. A D gene is named only where the DNA matches it firmly. A clone size is listed for some rows: how often the clone was seen (once, few, many), or a class if it is expanded.

d_gene	abundance	v_gene	j_gene	CDR3aa	CDR3nt
TRBD2	-	TRBV7-2	TRBJ2-7	CASSPLAGDYEQYF	TGTGCCAGCAGTCCACTAGCGGGAGACTACGAGCAGTACTTC
TRBD2	-	TRBV19	TRBJ2-1	CASSIDQTSGGVNNEQFF	TGTGCCAGTAGTATAGATCAAACTAGCGGGGGAGTCAACAATGAGCAGTTCTTC
-	-	TRBV20-1	TRBJ1-5	CSASEQGRRSQPQHF	TGCAGTGCTAGTGAACAGGGCCGGAGGTCTCAGCCCCAGCATTTT
-	-	TRBV5-1	TRBJ1-4	CASSSRGAGEKLFF	TGCGCCAGCAGCTCACGGGGGGCGGGCGAAAAACTGTTTTTT
TRBD2	-	TRBV7-2	TRBJ2-7	CASSSSGATYEQYF	TGTGCCAGCAGCTCTAGCGGGGCCACCTACGAGCAGTACTTC
-	-	TRBV27	TRBJ2-1	CASSLDSVPYNEQFF	TGTGCCAGCAGTTTAGATAGCGTCCCGTACAATGAGCAGTTCTTC
TRBD2	-	TRBV7-9	TRBJ2-2	CASRPTRAGGPTATGELFF	TGTGCCAGCAGGCCAACTAGAGCGGGAGGGCCTACGGCCACCGGGGAGCTGTTTTTT
-	-	TRBV3-1/TRBV3-2	TRBJ2-5	CASSHRASQETQYF	TGTGCCAGCAGCCACAGGGCTAGTCAAGAGACCCAGTACTTC
-	-	TRBV10-3	TRBJ1-1	CAIKLGGADTEAFF	TGTGCCATCAAGCTTGGAGGGGCGGACACTGAAGCTTTCTTT
-	-	TRBV9	TRBJ1-2	CASSVGGVENYGYTF	TGTGCCAGCAGCGTAGGCGGCGTCGAAAACTATGGCTACACCTTC
TRBD2	-	TRBV7-9	TRBJ2-1	CASSPRLAGVRYNEQFF	TGTGCCAGCAGCCCGCGACTAGCGGGAGTGCGGTACAATGAGCAGTTCTTC
-	-	TRBV19	TRBJ1-4	CASSRDWMSGTREKLFF	TGTGCCAGTAGTAGGGATTGGATGTCAGGGACTAGAGAAAAACTGTTTTTT
-	-	TRBV28	TRBJ2-5	CASSITPKSSETQYF	TGTGCCAGCAGTATAACCCCGAAATCGAGTGAGACCCAGTACTTC
TRBD1	-	TRBV10-1	TRBJ2-3	CAHGGQALDFTNTDTQYF	TGCGCCCACGGAGGACAGGCCTTGGATTTTACTAACACAGATACGCAGTATTTT
-	-	TRBV19	TRBJ1-1	CASSARGAAEAFF	TGTGCCAGTAGTGCCCGCGGGGCGGCTGAAGCTTTCTTT
-	-	TRBV18	TRBJ1-3	CASSPESFSGNTIYF	TGTGCCAGCTCACCGGAGTCGTTCTCTGGAAACACCATATATTTT
-	-	TRBV4-2	TRBJ2-1	CASSQGDYSSYNEQFF	TGTGCCAGCAGCCAAGGAGACTACTCCTCCTACAATGAGCAGTTCTTC
-	-	TRBV9	TRBJ1-2	CASSAAGQLFGYTF	TGTGCCAGCAGCGCCGCTGGACAGCTTTTTGGCTACACCTTC
-	-	TRBV6-5	TRBJ2-7	CASSYLRVGEQYF	TGTGCCAGCAGTTACCTCAGGGTAGGGGAGCAGTACTTC
-	-	TRBV28	TRBJ2-1	CASSLAAGEQFF	TGTGCCAGCAGTTTAGCCGCGGGTGAGCAGTTCTTC
TRBD1	-	TRBV15	TRBJ2-2	CATSYNPRDRRVSNTGELFF	TGTGCCACCAGCTACAACCCCCGGGACAGGAGGGTTTCGAACACCGGGGAGCTGTTTTTT
-	once	TRBV5-1	TRBJ1-2	CASSLDSYYGYTF	TGCGCCAGCAGCTTGGACAGCTACTATGGCTACACCTTC
-	-	TRBV15	TRBJ2-1	CATSRDTGKGYNEQFF	TGTGCCACCAGCAGAGATACAGGGAAGGGGTACAATGAGCAGTTCTTC
-	-	TRBV6-6	TRBJ1-4	CASSSLGGESEKLFF	TGTGCCAGCAGTTCCCTGGGAGGGGAGAGTGAAAAACTGTTTTTT
-	-	TRBV15	TRBJ1-2	CATSRDLAAEDYGYTF	TGTGCCACCAGCAGAGATTTGGCAGCCGAGGACTATGGCTACACCTTC
TRBD2	-	TRBV28	TRBJ2-2	CASSDASGALNTGELFF	TGTGCCAGCAGTGATGCTAGCGGGGCCCTCAACACCGGGGAGCTGTTTTTT
-	-	TRBV5-1	TRBJ2-1	CASSLVSRGYNEQFF	TGCGCCAGCAGCTTGGTCTCCAGGGGTTACAATGAGCAGTTCTTC
-	-	TRBV11-1	TRBJ1-4	CASSYQTNEKLFF	TGTGCCAGCAGCTATCAGACTAATGAAAAACTGTTTTTT
TRBD1	-	TRBV27	TRBJ1-2	CASSSLTGGYGYTF	TGTGCCAGCAGTTCACTTACAGGGGGTTATGGCTACACCTTC
-	-	TRBV6-5	TRBJ2-5	CASSYSEGVETQYF	TGTGCCAGCAGTTACTCGGAGGGCGTAGAGACCCAGTACTTC
-	once	TRBV30	TRBJ1-6	CAWSANNSPLHF	TGTGCCTGGAGTGCAAACAACTCACCCCTCCACTTT
TRBD1	many	TRBV25-1	TRBJ1-3	CASSATGGAGNTIYF	TGTGCCAGCAGTGCCACAGGGGGGGCTGGAAACACCATATATTTT
-	few	TRBV7-2	TRBJ2-7	CASSLDPLSYEQYF	TGTGCCAGCAGCTTAGACCCCCTATCCTACGAGCAGTACTTC
-	-	TRBV25-1	TRBJ1-4	CASSEFQGITNEKLFF	TGTGCCAGCAGTGAATTTCAGGGGATAACTAATGAAAAACTGTTTTTT
TRBD1	-	TRBV7-2	TRBJ1-2	CASSFGTAYGYTF	TGTGCCAGCAGCTTCGGGACAGCATATGGCTACACCTTC
TRBD2	few	TRBV16	TRBJ2-1	CASSQSRVAGGNEQFF	TGTGCCAGCAGCCAATCTCGGGTAGCGGGAGGCAATGAGCAGTTCTTC
-	-	TRBV7-2	TRBJ2-7	CATSTGYEQYF	TGTGCCACCTCAACAGGGTACGAGCAGTACTTC
-	-	TRBV12-5	TRBJ1-4	CASGFADRNEKLFF	TGTGCTAGTGGTTTTGCCGACAGAAATGAAAAACTGTTTTTT
-	few	TRBV6-4	TRBJ1-2	CASSVRSNYGYTF	TGTGCCAGCAGTGTACGGAGTAACTATGGCTACACCTTC
TRBD1	-	TRBV7-3	TRBJ1-5	CASGHRGHCNQPQHF	TGTGCCAGCGGACACAGGGGGCATTGCAATCAGCCCCAGCATTTT
-	-	TRBV29-1	TRBJ2-7	CSVAATPYEQYF	TGCAGCGTAGCGGCCACCCCCTACGAGCAGTACTTC
TRBD2	-	TRBV7-2	TRBJ2-1	CASSLVSAGYTYNEQFF	TGTGCCAGCAGCTTAGTGTCAGCGGGGTACACCTACAATGAGCAGTTCTTC
-	-	TRBV19	TRBJ2-3	CASSQDHTGVVWAPGTDTQYF	TGTGCCAGTAGTCAGGACCATACCGGGGTAGTTTGGGCGCCTGGCACAGATACGCAGTATTTT
-	-	TRBV27	TRBJ2-7	CASSSVYEQYF	TGTGCCAGCTCGTCTGTCTACGAGCAGTACTTC
TRBD2	once	TRBV30	TRBJ2-3	CAWTGGADTQYF	TGTGCCTGGACCGGGGGGGCAGATACGCAGTATTTT
TRBD2	-	TRBV11-2	TRBJ2-3	CASSPGTSGRGSDTQYF	TGTGCCAGCAGCCCCGGGACTAGCGGGAGAGGTTCAGATACGCAGTATTTT
-	once	TRBV30	TRBJ1-1	CAWSSLDMNTEAFF	TGTGCCTGGAGTTCCTTAGACATGAACACTGAAGCTTTCTTT
TRBD1	-	TRBV3-1/TRBV3-2	TRBJ1-5	CASSLGTGGQPQHF	TGTGCCAGCAGCCTAGGGACAGGGGGTCAGCCCCAGCATTTT
TRBD2	few	TRBV5-1	TRBJ2-1	CASSPSRTSGGYNEQFF	TGCGCCAGCAGCCCCTCGCGGACTAGCGGGGGTTACAATGAGCAGTTCTTC
TRBD1	-	TRBV5-1	TRBJ2-7	CASSSQTGGDYEQYF	TGCGCCAGCAGCTCCCAGACAGGGGGCGACTACGAGCAGTACTTC
TRBD1	-	TRBV3-1/TRBV3-2	TRBJ1-1	CASSQRQGAGTEAFF	TGTGCCAGCAGCCAACGACAGGGGGCTGGCACTGAAGCTTTCTTT
TRBD2	-	TRBV7-9	TRBJ2-1	CASSPYTGGSYNEQFF	TGTGCCAGCAGTCCTTACACGGGAGGGTCCTACAATGAGCAGTTCTTC
-	-	TRBV6-5	TRBJ1-3	CAFSPAQGSVDTIYF	TGTGCCTTCTCCCCGGCGCAGGGGTCGGTCGACACCATATATTTT